Listed below are T cell receptor beta chains from one sample, sequenced in a study of control samples from healthy donors and cancer patients. Measured with immunoSEQ multiplex PCR; TCRdb has only the in-frame clones, and not every one. Found here are about 270,000 clones, approximately 80% of them singletons; the top ten hold 13%. Sequences were obtained from PBMCs. The receptors derive from a woman between 55 and 75 years old with lung cancer. CDR3s leave out the opening cysteine and the closing phenylalanine or tryptophan. The order of the fields is V gene, J gene, CDR3 protein.

v_call: TRBV16; j_call: TRBJ1-3; cdr3_aa: ASSNTGQTGNTIY
v_call: TRBV28; j_call: TRBJ2-3; cdr3_aa: ASSRAGGPSGTQY
v_call: TRBV18; j_call: TRBJ2-7; cdr3_aa: ASSPRPAGGYPDEQY
v_call: TRBV6-5; j_call: TRBJ2-2; cdr3_aa: ASGRGAGTGELF
v_call: TRBV9; j_call: TRBJ2-3; cdr3_aa: ASSVGREADTQY
v_call: TRBV21-1; j_call: TRBJ2-7; cdr3_aa: ASSTLALRSYEQY
v_call: TRBV7-3; j_call: TRBJ1-1; cdr3_aa: ASSPTRHTEAF
v_call: TRBV5-1; j_call: TRBJ2-7; cdr3_aa: ASSLQGYEQY
v_call: TRBV24-1; j_call: TRBJ2-7; cdr3_aa: ATSDASNPYEQY
v_call: TRBV3-1/TRBV3-2; j_call: TRBJ2-5; cdr3_aa: ASSPPPGRGLEETQY
v_call: TRBV9; j_call: TRBJ1-4; cdr3_aa: ASSARGTNEKLF
v_call: TRBV9; j_call: TRBJ2-1; cdr3_aa: ASSLGGQGANEQF
v_call: TRBV9; j_call: TRBJ2-7; cdr3_aa: ASSEDPGQYYEQY
v_call: TRBV7-3; j_call: TRBJ2-2; cdr3_aa: ASSLGSVAGVAGELF
v_call: TRBV21-1; j_call: TRBJ2-1; cdr3_aa: ASSTTGLGMVNEQF
v_call: TRBV28; j_call: TRBJ2-1; cdr3_aa: ASRRRLPSYNEQF
v_call: TRBV5-1; j_call: TRBJ1-5; cdr3_aa: ASSWGPGTGGNQPQH
v_call: TRBV20-1; j_call: TRBJ2-1; cdr3_aa: SASIVVRGHEQF
v_call: TRBV11-1; j_call: TRBJ2-7; cdr3_aa: ASSSSGVAYEQY
v_call: TRBV5-1; j_call: TRBJ2-1; cdr3_aa: ASSLESRGRGNEQF
v_call: TRBV5-1; j_call: TRBJ2-3; cdr3_aa: ASSFPNNPDTQY
v_call: TRBV7-3; j_call: TRBJ2-1; cdr3_aa: ASSLSSGGLNEQF
v_call: TRBV19; j_call: TRBJ2-3; cdr3_aa: ASSTTSGDTDTQY
v_call: TRBV25-1; j_call: TRBJ2-3; cdr3_aa: ASSEFAGDPQY
v_call: TRBV28; j_call: TRBJ2-1; cdr3_aa: ASSLRLAGVINEQF
v_call: TRBV5-1; j_call: TRBJ2-5; cdr3_aa: ASKAGEPQETQY
v_call: TRBV30; j_call: TRBJ1-5; cdr3_aa: AWSDTGGVQPQH
v_call: TRBV5-1; j_call: TRBJ1-2; cdr3_aa: ASSLDSTTNYGYT
v_call: TRBV19; j_call: TRBJ2-7; cdr3_aa: ASSITPDYEQY
v_call: TRBV2; j_call: TRBJ2-1; cdr3_aa: ASGGTSGRSSYNEQF
v_call: TRBV11-2; j_call: TRBJ1-1; cdr3_aa: ASSLDGAGRNTEAF
v_call: TRBV3-1/TRBV3-2; j_call: TRBJ2-3; cdr3_aa: ASSQARGASTDTQY
v_call: TRBV4-2; j_call: TRBJ2-2; cdr3_aa: ASSQAAGANGELF
v_call: TRBV5-1; j_call: TRBJ1-4; cdr3_aa: ASWAGQPDEKLF
v_call: TRBV5-1; j_call: TRBJ1-2; cdr3_aa: ASSLDQVLYGYT
v_call: TRBV12-3/TRBV12-4; j_call: TRBJ1-1; cdr3_aa: ASRLRTTQAF
v_call: TRBV28; j_call: TRBJ2-5; cdr3_aa: ASSWVSEETQY
v_call: TRBV2; j_call: TRBJ2-3; cdr3_aa: ASSSRDTQY
v_call: TRBV5-1; j_call: TRBJ1-1; cdr3_aa: ASRLSSTGNTEAF
v_call: TRBV10-1; j_call: TRBJ2-7; cdr3_aa: ASSPGQGYTY
v_call: TRBV4-1; j_call: TRBJ1-5; cdr3_aa: ASSHPPAGSYNQPQH
v_call: TRBV18; j_call: TRBJ1-3; cdr3_aa: ASSPSGPGTRNTIY
v_call: TRBV6-5; j_call: TRBJ1-5; cdr3_aa: ASSWIPNQPQH
v_call: TRBV5-1; j_call: TRBJ2-7; cdr3_aa: ASSLVGLSSYEQY
v_call: TRBV7-9; j_call: TRBJ1-2; cdr3_aa: ASSPRVYSGRNYGYT
v_call: TRBV5-4; j_call: TRBJ1-1; cdr3_aa: ASSRAQDSEAF
v_call: TRBV11-2; j_call: TRBJ2-7; cdr3_aa: ASSRIQGMFGEQY
v_call: TRBV19; j_call: TRBJ2-7; cdr3_aa: ASTAGGLLTSTYEQY
v_call: TRBV12-3/TRBV12-4; j_call: TRBJ1-1; cdr3_aa: ASRRGGSTEAF
v_call: TRBV5-1; j_call: TRBJ1-1; cdr3_aa: ASSRQGDTEAF